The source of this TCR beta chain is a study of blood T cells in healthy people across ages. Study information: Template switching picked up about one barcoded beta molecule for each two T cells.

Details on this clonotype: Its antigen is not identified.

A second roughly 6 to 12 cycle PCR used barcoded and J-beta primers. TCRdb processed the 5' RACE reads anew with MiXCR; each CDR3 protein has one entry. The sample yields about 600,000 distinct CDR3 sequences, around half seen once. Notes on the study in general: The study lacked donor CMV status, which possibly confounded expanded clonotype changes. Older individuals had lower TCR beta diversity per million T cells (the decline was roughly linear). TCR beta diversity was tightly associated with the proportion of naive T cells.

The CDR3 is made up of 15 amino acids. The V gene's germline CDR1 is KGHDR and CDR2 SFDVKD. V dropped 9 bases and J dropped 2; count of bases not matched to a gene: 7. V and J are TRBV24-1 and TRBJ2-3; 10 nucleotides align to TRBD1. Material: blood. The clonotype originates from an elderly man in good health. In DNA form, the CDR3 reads TGTGCCACCGGGGAAGGGACAGGGGTCACAGATACGCAGTATTTT. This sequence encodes CATGEGTGVTDTQYF.